Included here is one T cell receptor beta chain sequence, with context. Profiled with immunoSEQ multiplex PCR; TCRdb holds only in-frame clones, not every one. The sample gives a few hundred thousand clones, approximately 89% of which show up once; 5.5% to 7% is in the top ten. The data were obtained in a study of blood T cell repertoires in COVID-19. Trimming cost V 0 bases and J 2 bases, with 16 bases left between them. Germline V gives CDR1 SGDLS, CDR2 YYNGEE. This CDR3 has 17 amino acids. This sequence joins TRBV9 and TRBJ2-3; TRBD2 might be the D (5 bases). The source is a woman between 25 and 40 years old who had recovered from COVID-19. Material: peripheral blood. The CDR3 bases are TGTGCCAGCAGCGTAGAGTTGTGGTGGGGAGACACAGATACGCAGTATTTT. Translation gives CASSVELWWGDTDTQYF.